The rows below give T cell receptor beta chains drawn from one sample of a study of blood T cells in healthy people across ages. From the 5' RACE reads, TCRdb called clonotypes with MiXCR, one entry per CDR3 protein. The sample records 600,000 to 850,000 distinct CDR3 sequences, 20% to 30% being singletons. This same sample was also part of a study on T cells of mothers and their children.

The sequencing sample was made of blood. The receptor set was obtained from a boy aged 5-17 years in good health. CDR3s include the opening cysteine and the closing phenylalanine or tryptophan. D genes are given only for firm matches. Rows give clone size only sometimes, using once, few, many, or a class for an expanded clone.

V: TRBV7-6; D: -; size: few; J: TRBJ1-2; CDR3: CASSPRAGGYGYTF
V: TRBV4-3; D: -; size: -; J: -; CDR3: CASSQSFGFSSYEQYF
V: TRBV2; D: TRBD1; size: many; J: TRBJ2-3; CDR3: CASRGQGWDTQYF
V: TRBV4-2; D: TRBD2; size: -; J: TRBJ2-1; CDR3: CASSQEWASGSNEQFF
V: TRBV12-5; D: TRBD1; size: few; J: TRBJ1-2; CDR3: CASGADRAYGYTF
V: TRBV4-1; D: -; size: -; J: TRBJ2-4; CDR3: CASSQEEGLAKNIQYF
V: TRBV29-1; D: TRBD1; size: few; J: TRBJ2-7; CDR3: CSVESPRGGRLEQYF
V: TRBV7-9; D: -; size: few; J: TRBJ2-7; CDR3: CASSLAITGGGAVGYEQYF
V: TRBV29-1; D: TRBD2; size: many; J: TRBJ2-4; CDR3: CSVASGGKNIQYF
V: TRBV13; D: TRBD1; size: few; J: TRBJ1-5; CDR3: CASSYGGQPNQPQHF
V: TRBV12-3/TRBV12-4; D: -; size: few; J: TRBJ2-3; CDR3: CASSFGTAGDTQYF
V: TRBV20-1; D: -; size: -; J: TRBJ2-5; CDR3: CSASDYFQETQYF
V: TRBV28; D: -; size: few; J: TRBJ1-1; CDR3: CASSPGGRETVTEAFF
V: TRBV29-1; D: -; size: -; J: TRBJ2-5; CDR3: CSVPTAPETQYF
V: TRBV13; D: TRBD2; size: -; J: TRBJ2-1; CDR3: CASSSPAFLAGNSYNEQFF
V: TRBV20-1; D: -; size: few; J: TRBJ2-6; CDR3: CSATVTGANVLTF
V: TRBV3-1; D: -; size: -; J: TRBJ2-1; CDR3: CASSSGQIGYNEQFF
V: TRBV28; D: TRBD1; size: -; J: -; CDR3: CASGWTGYEQYF
V: TRBV28; D: -; size: few; J: TRBJ1-2; CDR3: CASSIQGVPGYTF